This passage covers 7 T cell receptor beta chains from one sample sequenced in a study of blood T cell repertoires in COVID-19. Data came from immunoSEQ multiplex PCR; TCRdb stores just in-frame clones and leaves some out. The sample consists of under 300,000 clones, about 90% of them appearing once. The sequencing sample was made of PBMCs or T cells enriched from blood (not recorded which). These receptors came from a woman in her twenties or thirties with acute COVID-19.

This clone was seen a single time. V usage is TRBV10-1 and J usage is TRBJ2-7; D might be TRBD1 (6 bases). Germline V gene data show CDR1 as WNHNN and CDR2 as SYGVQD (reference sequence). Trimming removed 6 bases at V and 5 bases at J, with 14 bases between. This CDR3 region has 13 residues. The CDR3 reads CASSALQGDEQYF. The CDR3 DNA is TGCGCCAGCAGCGCCCTACAGGGAGACGAGCAGTACTTC.

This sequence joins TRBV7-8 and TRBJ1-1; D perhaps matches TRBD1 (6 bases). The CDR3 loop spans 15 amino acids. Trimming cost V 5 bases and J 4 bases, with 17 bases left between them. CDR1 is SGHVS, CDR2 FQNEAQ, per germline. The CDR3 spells CASSTNSGVGTEAFF. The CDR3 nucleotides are TGTGCCAGCAGCACAAACTCAGGGGTGGGCACTGAAGCTTTCTTT.

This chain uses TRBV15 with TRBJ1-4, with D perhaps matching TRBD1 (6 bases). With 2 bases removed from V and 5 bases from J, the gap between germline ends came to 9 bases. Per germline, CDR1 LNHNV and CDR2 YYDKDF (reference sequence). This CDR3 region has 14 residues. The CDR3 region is CATSRKTGNEKLFF. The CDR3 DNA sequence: TGTGCCACCAGCAGAAAGACAGGAAATGAAAAACTGTTTTTT.

CDR3 DNA: TGTGCCAGCAGCCTCGGGACAGGGGGTTTCTCAGATACGCAGTATTTT. This translates into CASSLGTGGFSDTQYF. This chain links TRBV7-9 with TRBJ2-3; 11 bases align to TRBD1. After removal of 5 bases from V and 4 bases from J, the junction contained 8 bases not matched to a gene. The CDR3 loop spans 16 amino acids. CDR1 is SEHNR, CDR2 FQNEAQ, per germline (reference sequence). The variable domain in full, completed from reference TRBV7-9 and TRBJ2-3, reads DTGVSQNPRHKITKRGQNVTFRCDPISEHNRLYWYRQTLGQGPEFLTYFQNEAQLEKSRLLSDRFSAERPKGSFSTLEIQRTEQGDSAMYLCASSLGTGGFSDTQYFGPGTRLTVL.

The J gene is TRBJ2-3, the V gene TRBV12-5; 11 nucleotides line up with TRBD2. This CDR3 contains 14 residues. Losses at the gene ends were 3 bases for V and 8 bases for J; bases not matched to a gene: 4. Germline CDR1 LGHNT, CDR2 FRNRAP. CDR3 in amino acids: CASGLGLAGGTQYF. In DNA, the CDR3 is TGTGCTAGTGGTTTAGGCCTAGCGGGAGGTACGCAGTATTTT.

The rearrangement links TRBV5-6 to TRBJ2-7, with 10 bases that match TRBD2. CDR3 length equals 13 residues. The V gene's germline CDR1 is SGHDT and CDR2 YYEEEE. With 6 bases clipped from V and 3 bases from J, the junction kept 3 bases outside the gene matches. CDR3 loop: CASTIAGGYEQYF. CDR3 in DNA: TGTGCCAGCACTATAGCGGGAGGCTACGAGCAGTACTTC.

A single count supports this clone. CDR3 DNA: TGCGCCAGCAGCCAAGATTTCCTAAGCTCCTACAATGAGCAGTTCTTC. Amino acid sequence: CASSQDFLSSYNEQFF. V gene TRBV4-3 combines with J gene TRBJ2-1; D is unclear. Germline-derived CDR1 and CDR2 are LGHNA and YSLEER. The CDR3 totals 16 residues. V lost 0 bases and J lost 0, with 9 bases in between.